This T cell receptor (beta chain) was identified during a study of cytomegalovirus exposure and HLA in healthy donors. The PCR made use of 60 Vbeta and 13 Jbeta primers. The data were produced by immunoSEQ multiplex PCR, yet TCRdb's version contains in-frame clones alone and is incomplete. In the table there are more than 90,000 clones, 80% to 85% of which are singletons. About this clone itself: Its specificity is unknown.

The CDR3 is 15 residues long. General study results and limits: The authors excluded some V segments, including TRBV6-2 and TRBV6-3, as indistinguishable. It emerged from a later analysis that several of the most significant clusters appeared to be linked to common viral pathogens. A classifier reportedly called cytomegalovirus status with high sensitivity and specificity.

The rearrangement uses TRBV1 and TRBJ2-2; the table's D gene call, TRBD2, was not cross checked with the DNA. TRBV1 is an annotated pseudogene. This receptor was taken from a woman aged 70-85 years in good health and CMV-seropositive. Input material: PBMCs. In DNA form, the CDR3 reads TGCACCAGCAGCGAGGCGGGGGGTAACACCGGGGAGCTGTTTTTT. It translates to CTSSEAGGNTGELFF.